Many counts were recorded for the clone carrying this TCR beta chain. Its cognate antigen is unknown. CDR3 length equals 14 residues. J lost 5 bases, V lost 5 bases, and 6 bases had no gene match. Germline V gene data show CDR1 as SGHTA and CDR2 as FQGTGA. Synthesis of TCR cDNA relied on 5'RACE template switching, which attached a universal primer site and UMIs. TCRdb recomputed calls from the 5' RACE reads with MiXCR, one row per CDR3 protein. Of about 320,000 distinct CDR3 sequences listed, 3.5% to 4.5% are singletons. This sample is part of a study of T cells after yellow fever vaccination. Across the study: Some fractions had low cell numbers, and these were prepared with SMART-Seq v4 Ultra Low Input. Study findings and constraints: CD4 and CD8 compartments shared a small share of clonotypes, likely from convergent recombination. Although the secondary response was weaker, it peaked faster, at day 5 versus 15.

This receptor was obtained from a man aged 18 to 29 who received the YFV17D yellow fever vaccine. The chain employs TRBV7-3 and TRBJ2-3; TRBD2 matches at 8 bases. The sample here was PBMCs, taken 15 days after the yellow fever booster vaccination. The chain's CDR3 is CASSVSGGGDTQYF. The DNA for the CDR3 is TGTGCCAGCAGCGTCAGCGGGGGAGGAGATACGCAGTATTTT.